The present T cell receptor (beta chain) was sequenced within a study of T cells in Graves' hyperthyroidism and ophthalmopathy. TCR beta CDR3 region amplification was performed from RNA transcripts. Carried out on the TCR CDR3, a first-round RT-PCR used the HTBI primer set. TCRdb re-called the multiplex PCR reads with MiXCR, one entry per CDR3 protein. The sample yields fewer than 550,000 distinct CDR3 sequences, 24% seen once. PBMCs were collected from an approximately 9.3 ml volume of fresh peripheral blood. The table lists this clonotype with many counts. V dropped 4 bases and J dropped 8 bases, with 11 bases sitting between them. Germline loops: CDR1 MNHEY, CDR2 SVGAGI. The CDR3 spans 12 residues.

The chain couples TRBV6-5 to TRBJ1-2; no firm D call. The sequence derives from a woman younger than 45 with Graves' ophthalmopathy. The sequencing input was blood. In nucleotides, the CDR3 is TGTGCCAGCAGTTCCAACAGTGAAGGCTACACCTTC. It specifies CASSSNSEGYTF.